This TCR beta chain originates from a study of early T cells in non-severe SARS-CoV-2 infection. The CDR3 loop spans 13 amino acids. CDR1 and CDR2 (germline): ENHRY, SYGVKD. V lost 4 bases, J lost 7 bases, and 13 bases lay in between. This clonotype was observed at least ten times. TCRdb re-analysed the 5' RACE reads in MiXCR, keeping a single row per CDR3 protein. Of more than 55,000 distinct CDR3 sequences in the sample, roughly 4.9% were seen once. The clonotype comes from an adult who was a healthcare worker with PCR-confirmed SARS-CoV-2 infection or an uninfected control (not recorded which). The donor label of this sample is uncertain. The chain uses TRBV10-3 and TRBJ1-2, with D unresolved. Source: whole blood, taken at baseline. CDR3 DNA: TGTGCCATCAGTGTAGGGCAGGAAAGTGGCTACACCTTC. It yields the protein CAISVGQESGYTF.